The clone carrying this T cell receptor (beta chain) has more than one count but fewer than ten. What it binds is unknown. Germline V gives CDR1 SNHLY, CDR2 FYNNEI. CDR3 length: 13 amino acids. The V end lost 4 bases, the J end lost 6 bases, and 12 bases lay between the germline ends. A single record per CDR3 protein comes from TCRdb applying MiXCR to the RT-PCR reads. The sample lists roughly 500,000 distinct CDR3 sequences, 16% occurring once. The data are from a study of response to subunit inactivated influenza vaccine. Findings and caveats of the study: Authors suggested seasonal influenza vaccinations each recruit few new T cells.

This sequence was found in a man aged 50-75 years who received an inactivated influenza vaccine. The V and J genes are TRBV2 and TRBJ1-2; D perhaps matches TRBD1 (5 bases). Sequences were derived from CD4+ T cells sorted from PBMCs, sampled less than 30 months after vaccination. The CDR3 loop reads CASSAGALNGYTF. The CDR3 nucleotides are TGTGCCAGCAGTGCCGGGGCCCTCAATGGCTACACCTTC.